Listed below are T cell receptor beta chains from one sample, sequenced in a study of Ad26.COV2.S vaccination and SARS-CoV-2 variants. Here immunoSEQ multiplex PCR was the method, and the copy in TCRdb shows in-frame clones only, minus some. The data show 360,000 or so clones, around 89% seen once. Here the sequenced sample was peripheral blood, taken in a trial of Ad26.COV2.S vaccine versus placebo. All receptors come from a person between 18 and 65 years old who received the Ad26.COV2.S COVID-19 vaccine or a placebo. Both conserved end residues are part of each CDR3. A D gene is named only where the DNA matches it firmly. Size values are once, few and many counts, or a class for expanded clones, and some rows have none.

V gene	J gene	D gene	clone size	CDR3 protein	CDR3 DNA
TRBV5-1	TRBJ1-1	NA	NA	CASSLRTGNTEAFF	TGCGCCAGCAGCTTACGAACTGGGAACACTGAAGCTTTCTTT
TRBV9	TRBJ2-2	NA	NA	CASSPDGPMRAGELFF	TGTGCCAGCAGCCCTGATGGACCTATGAGGGCCGGGGAGCTGTTTTTT
TRBV7-3	TRBJ2-1	TRBD2	NA	CASSPDLWAGGPDNEQFF	TGTGCCAGCAGCCCCGACCTTTGGGCGGGAGGGCCGGACAATGAGCAGTTCTTC
TRBV29-1	TRBJ1-1	NA	NA	CSVGHGTEAFF	TGCAGCGTTGGGCATGGGACTGAAGCTTTCTTT
TRBV7-2	TRBJ2-2	NA	NA	CASSLNGGAATGELFF	TGTGCCAGCAGCTTAAATGGGGGGGCGGCCACCGGGGAGCTGTTTTTT
TRBV29-1	TRBJ2-5	NA	NA	CSVDLQGGETQYF	TGCAGCGTAGACCTACAGGGTGGGGAGACCCAGTACTTC
TRBV6-1	TRBJ1-2	TRBD1	NA	CASSEDRQGARYTF	TGTGCCAGCAGTGAAGACCGGCAGGGGGCTAGGTACACCTTC
TRBV7-2	TRBJ2-7	TRBD1	NA	CASSSTRIRGTYEQYF	TGTGCCAGCAGCTCTACTAGGATCAGGGGGACATACGAGCAGTACTTC
TRBV6-2/TRBV6-3	TRBJ1-5	NA	NA	CASSHRPGQPQHF	TGTGCCAGCAGTCACCGCCCGGGACAGCCCCAGCATTTT
TRBV10-3	TRBJ2-3	NA	NA	CATTGADTQYF	TGTGCCACCACGGGAGCAGATACGCAGTATTTT
TRBV19	TRBJ1-1	NA	few	CATRPPGRMNTEAFF	TGTGCCACCCGGCCCCCAGGGAGAATGAACACTGAAGCTTTCTTT
TRBV5-1	TRBJ2-3	NA	NA	CASSQSTDTQYF	TGCGCCAGCAGCCAGAGTACAGATACGCAGTATTTT
TRBV11-3	TRBJ1-5	NA	NA	CASSFSEPQHF	TGTGCCAGCAGCTTTTCGGAGCCCCAGCATTTT
TRBV7-9	TRBJ2-7	TRBD1	NA	CASSSGPRTGAYEQYF	TGTGCCAGCAGCTCAGGCCCTCGGACAGGGGCCTACGAGCAGTACTTC
TRBV7-2	TRBJ2-2	NA	once	CASSLAAPGAKGELFF	TGTGCCAGCAGCTTAGCCGCCCCGGGAGCCAAGGGGGAGCTGTTTTTT
TRBV7-3	TRBJ2-1	NA	NA	CASSLTSYNEQFF	TGTGCCAGCAGCTTAACCTCCTACAATGAGCAGTTCTTC
TRBV6-5	TRBJ2-7	NA	NA	CASSRELTSYEQYF	TGTGCCAGCAGTCGGGAACTAACGTCCTACGAGCAGTACTTC
TRBV28	TRBJ2-7	NA	NA	CASSPPGQTYEQYF	TGTGCCAGCAGTCCGCCGGGACAAACCTACGAGCAGTACTTC
TRBV7-9	TRBJ2-3	NA	NA	CASILGTSPTDTQYF	TGTGCCAGCATTCTCGGGACTTCTCCCACAGATACGCAGTATTTT
TRBV5-1	TRBJ2-5	NA	NA	CASSSPGGETQYF	TGCGCCAGCAGTTCTCCCGGGGGAGAGACCCAGTACTTC
TRBV14	TRBJ2-6	NA	NA	CASSSPGANVLTF	TGTGCCAGCAGTTCTCCTGGGGCCAACGTCCTGACTTTC
TRBV5-5	TRBJ1-5	NA	once	CASSLEASSNQPQHF	TGTGCCAGCAGCTTGGAGGCGTCTAGCAATCAGCCCCAGCATTTT
TRBV7-2	TRBJ1-5	TRBD1	NA	CASSLDRGWNQPQHF	TGTGCCAGCAGCTTGGACAGGGGATGGAATCAGCCCCAGCATTTT
TRBV18	TRBJ2-2	TRBD1	NA	CASSLLPAGQGNTGELFF	TGTGCCAGCTCACTCCTACCCGCGGGACAGGGGAACACCGGGGAGCTGTTTTTT
TRBV7-6	TRBJ2-7	TRBD2	NA	CASSFRLAGASRSFEQYF	TGTGCCAGCAGCTTCCGACTAGCGGGAGCAAGCCGATCGTTCGAGCAGTACTTC
TRBV5-1	TRBJ2-1	NA	NA	CASSLDSSSSYNEQFF	TGCGCCAGCAGCTTGGACTCATCCAGCTCCTACAATGAGCAGTTCTTC
TRBV30	TRBJ2-1	NA	NA	CAWSSYLNEQFF	TGTGCCTGGAGTAGTTACCTCAATGAGCAGTTCTTC
TRBV24-1	TRBJ2-6	TRBD1	NA	CATSGGTGGFGANVLTF	TGTGCCACCAGTGGGGGGACAGGGGGGTTTGGGGCCAACGTCCTGACTTTC
TRBV29-1	TRBJ2-1	NA	NA	CSGRLVGANEQFF	TGCAGCGGAAGACTAGTAGGGGCCAATGAGCAGTTCTTC
TRBV6-5	TRBJ1-4	NA	NA	CASSYLLSADEKLFF	TGTGCCAGCAGTTACCTTCTGTCCGCGGATGAAAAACTGTTTTTT
TRBV27	TRBJ2-2	NA	NA	CASSWSGSRELFF	TGTGCCAGCAGTTGGTCAGGGAGCAGGGAGCTGTTTTTT
TRBV9	TRBJ2-2	NA	NA	CASSVVGSGELFF	TGTGCCAGCAGCGTAGTCGGGTCCGGGGAGCTGTTTTTT
TRBV11-3	TRBJ2-7	TRBD2	NA	CASSFSGTEQYF	TGTGCCAGCAGCTTTAGCGGGACCGAGCAGTACTTC
TRBV4-1	TRBJ1-5	TRBD1	NA	CASSQDGQGASNGNQPQHF	TGCGCCAGCAGCCAAGATGGACAGGGGGCCTCAAATGGCAATCAGCCCCAGCATTTT
TRBV5-4	TRBJ1-5	NA	NA	CASSPRSISNQPQHF	TGTGCCAGCAGTCCCAGGAGCATTAGCAATCAGCCCCAGCATTTT
TRBV6-5	TRBJ1-1	NA	NA	CASSRATANTEAFF	TGTGCCAGCAGTCGAGCGACAGCTAACACTGAAGCTTTCTTT
TRBV9	TRBJ2-3	TRBD2	NA	CASSPNSGSSTDTQYF	TGTGCCAGCAGCCCCAATAGCGGGAGTAGTACAGATACGCAGTATTTT
TRBV2	TRBJ2-1	NA	NA	CASSLTSLGDNEQFF	TGTGCCAGCAGCTTAACATCCCTGGGGGACAATGAGCAGTTCTTC
TRBV6-4	TRBJ1-2	NA	once	CASSEGDGELYGYTF	TGTGCCAGCAGTGAAGGAGACGGGGAACTCTATGGCTACACCTTC
TRBV19	TRBJ2-7	TRBD1	NA	CASSKGTGRMYEQYF	TGTGCCAGTAGCAAAGGGACAGGGAGGATGTACGAGCAGTACTTC
TRBV13	TRBJ2-6	NA	NA	CASSSSSGANVLTF	TGTGCCAGCAGCTCCTCATCCGGGGCCAACGTCCTGACTTTC
TRBV2	TRBJ1-1	NA	NA	CASNTALNTEAFF	TGTGCCAGCAACACCGCACTGAACACTGAAGCTTTCTTT
TRBV7-3	TRBJ2-5	TRBD2	NA	CASSLGLAGAGQTQYF	TGTGCCAGCAGCTTGGGACTAGCGGGAGCGGGACAGACCCAGTACTTC
TRBV2	TRBJ1-1	NA	NA	CASSVLHTEAFF	TGTGCCAGCAGTGTCCTCCACACTGAAGCTTTCTTT
TRBV18	TRBJ2-3	TRBD2	once	CASSPTKTSGDTQYF	TGTGCCAGCTCACCAACGAAGACTAGCGGAGATACGCAGTATTTT
TRBV21-1	TRBJ2-2	NA	NA	CASSLFSGISTGELFF	TGTGCCAGCAGCCTCTTTAGCGGGATTAGCACCGGGGAGCTGTTTTTT
TRBV7-6	TRBJ2-1	NA	once	CASSLEGRASWNEQFF	TGTGCCAGCAGCTTAGAAGGGCGGGCCTCCTGGAATGAGCAGTTCTTC
TRBV9	TRBJ2-5	NA	NA	CASSVGGGVNQETQYF	TGTGCCAGCAGCGTAGGGGGCGGGGTTAACCAAGAGACCCAGTACTTC
TRBV15	TRBJ1-3	NA	NA	CATSRDLSSGNTIYF	TGTGCCACCAGCAGAGATTTGTCATCTGGAAACACCATATATTTT
TRBV30	TRBJ2-2	TRBD2	NA	CAWSVEAAGAGELFF	TGTGCCTGGAGTGTAGAGGCAGCGGGAGCCGGGGAGCTGTTTTTT
TRBV28	TRBJ1-1	NA	NA	CASSFRRWARTEAFF	TGTGCCAGCAGTTTTAGGCGGTGGGCTAGAACTGAAGCTTTCTTT